This T cell receptor beta chain was sequenced in a study of identical twins (dated by TCRdb to 2016 to 2018). At the level of the whole study: To test whether fetal clonotypes persist, the study used deep sequencing on TCR alpha and beta repertoires from monozygotic twins, unrelated adults of various ages, and cord blood. To rule out contamination, replicate twin experiments were performed at different times with different library preparation protocols. General study outcomes and caveats: Recombination models systematically underestimated out-of-frame TCR alpha sharing in monozygotic twins but agreed with sharing between unrelated individuals. Fewer insertions were carried by abundant cord blood beta clonotypes, a similar but weaker trend appeared in young adult naive repertoires, and no such trend appeared in memory repertoires. Because the same donors could not be followed over many years, the conclusions depended on cross-sectional statistical analysis. Zero-insertion analyses could be partly confounded by invariant T cells such as MAIT and iNKT, though diverse VJ usage argued against such confounding for most clonotypes. The excess sharing between twins in beta out-of-frame sequences was weaker because fewer shared sequences reduced the signal-to-noise ratio. Out-of-frame TCR alpha sequences shared between twins showed an excess of low generation-probability sequences compared with coincidental sharing between unrelated individuals.

Every donor in the study was a healthy Caucasian. Three pairs of female monozygotic twins, all aged about 18 to 29 years, were included in the twin cohort. RNA for TCR libraries was isolated from peripheral blood mononuclear cells. To prepare the library, 5' RACE was applied. The sequencing machine was an Illumina HiSeq 2000. A universal primer binding site was introduced by template switching, and a unique molecular identifier was present in the final cDNA, enabling accurate counting of TCR cDNA molecules. First-strand cDNA for TCR alpha and beta chains was synthesized from specific primers in the conserved constant-segment region. To control for contamination, each cDNA library was double barcoded with a SMART-Mk sample barcode plus Illumina barcodes. TruSeq adapter sequences and Illumina sample barcodes were added in two successive PCR steps. The TCR alpha and beta cDNA libraries were sequenced on the Illumina HiSeq platform using custom primers. Turning to the authors' computational methods: Unique molecular identifiers were extracted from raw reads with MiGEC, and CDR3 positions were determined with MiXCR. For each individual, recombination models were inferred using an EM algorithm with the repgenHMM and IGoR tools. Shared clonotype analysis was performed with the tcR package in R, normalizing sharing by the product of cloneset sizes. To study raw recombination without the effects of thymic and clonal selection, out-of-frame nonproductive sequences were analyzed. Using fastp trimming at Q25 and MiXCR clonotype assembly, TCRdb reanalyzed the public sequencing data and kept in-frame beta chains. Identical CDR3 protein sequences are pooled into one entry, listed with their most common genes and DNA. TCRdb, rather than the study authors, made the V and J calls. This sample has roughly 720,000 distinct CDR3 sequences in its table, and roughly 18% of those were observed once. The ten largest clones take up over 10% of the sample.

According to the germline V gene, CDR1 reads LGHNT and CDR2 reads FRNRAP. There are 15 amino acids in the CDR3, from cysteine to phenylalanine inclusive. CDR3 DNA is the only sequence kept; it has 45 bases, read in frame from the first base. V and J are trimmed by 4 bases and 6 bases, and the gene matches miss 3 bases of the junction. This clonotype appeared a few times. Its antigen remains unidentified. The sample holds no much larger clone one base away, and base qualities are not on file. This same sample was also part of a study on T cells expressing NK-cell markers. From that second study: In sorted CD3+CD56+NKG2C+, CD3+CD56+NKG2C- and CD3+CD56-NKG2C+ T-cell subsets from several donors, TCR beta-chain repertoires were profiled. Seven of the eight sequenced donors were HCMV-seropositive and one was HCMV-seronegative. To restrict sorting to alphabetaTCR-expressing T cells, an anti-gammadeltaTCR antibody was added in several experiments. In a handful of donors, the dominant CD3+CD56+NKG2C+ clonotypes ranked among the top 10 CD8+ clonotypes, making up about 1.0-7.5% of CD8+ T cells. Those dominant clonotypes were again the most abundant among CD3+CD56-NKG2C+ cells in a handful of donors, at about 25-65%. It remained unclear whether the expanded NKG2C-expressing T cell clones were specific for HCMV antigens. The eight sequenced donors were randomly selected healthy volunteers, three men and five women. To determine HCMV serostatus, a commercial ELISA kit was used to detect HCMV-specific IgG in serum. For five or six donors, unsorted PBMC were also used to sequence bulk peripheral blood T-cell repertoires. Reads were demultiplexed and grouped by UMI with MIGEC, and clonotypes were assembled and quantified with MiTCR. Only TCR cDNA sequences supported by at least two reads were kept to exclude erroneous sequences. The tcR package was used for downstream repertoire analysis, and clonotypes were matched across fractions by CDR3 nucleotide sequence plus V segment. Antigen specificity was annotated against VDJdb with VDJmatch, allowing one amino acid substitution in CDR3.

The sample consisted of PBMCs. The receptor was derived from a woman aged 18-35 years in good health. Here the chain combines TRBV12-5 and TRBJ2-1, with TRBD2 matching 13 junction bases. CDR3 reads: CASGSGLAGANEQFF. The nucleotide sequence reads TGTGCTAGTGGTTCCGGACTAGCGGGAGCCAATGAGCAGTTCTTC.